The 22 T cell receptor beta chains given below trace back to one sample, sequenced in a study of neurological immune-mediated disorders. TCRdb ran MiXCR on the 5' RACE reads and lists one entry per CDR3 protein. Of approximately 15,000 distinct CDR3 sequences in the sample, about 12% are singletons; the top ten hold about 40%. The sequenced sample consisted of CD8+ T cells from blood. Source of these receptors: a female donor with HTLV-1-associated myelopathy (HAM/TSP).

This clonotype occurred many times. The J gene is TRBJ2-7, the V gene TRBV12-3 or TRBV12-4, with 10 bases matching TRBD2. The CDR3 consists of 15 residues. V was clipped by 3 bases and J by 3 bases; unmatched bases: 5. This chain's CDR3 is CASSFGLAGDYEQYF. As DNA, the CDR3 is TGTGCCAGCAGTTTTGGGCTAGCGGGAGACTACGAGCAGTACTTC.

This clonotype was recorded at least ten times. The CDR3 protein is CASSIIHSQTGELFF. DNA of the CDR3: TGTGCCAGTAGTATTATTCATAGTCAGACCGGGGAGCTGTTTTTT. This chain links TRBV19 with TRBJ2-2; D not certain. Looked up from germline, CDR1 is LNHDA and CDR2 is SQIVND (reference sequence). This CDR3 has 15 residues. The V gene lost 3 bases and the J gene lost 5 bases, with 13 bases spanning the gap.

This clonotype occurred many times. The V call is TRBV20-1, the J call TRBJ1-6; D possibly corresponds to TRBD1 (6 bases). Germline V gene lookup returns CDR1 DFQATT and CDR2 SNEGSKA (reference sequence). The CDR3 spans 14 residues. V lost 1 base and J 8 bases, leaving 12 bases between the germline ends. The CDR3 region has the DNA TGCAGTGCTAGAGGGGGGCAATTGGATTCACCCCTCCACTTT. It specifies CSARGGQLDSPLHF.

CDR3 protein: CANQLPKTGADTQYF. The CDR3 coding sequence is TGTGCCAACCAACTCCCAAAGACAGGGGCAGATACGCAGTATTTT. V and J are TRBV12-3 or TRBV12-4 and TRBJ2-3; 8 nucleotides match TRBD1. The CDR3 has 15 residues. Trimming removed 10 bases from V and 4 bases from J; junction bases left unmatched: 13.

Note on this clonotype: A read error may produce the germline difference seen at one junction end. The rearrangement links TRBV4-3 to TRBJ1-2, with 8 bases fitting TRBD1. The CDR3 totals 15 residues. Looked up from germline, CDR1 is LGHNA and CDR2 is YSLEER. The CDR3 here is CANSPSGQGNHGYTF. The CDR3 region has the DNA TGCGCCAACAGCCCAAGCGGACAGGGAAACCATGGCTACACCTTC.

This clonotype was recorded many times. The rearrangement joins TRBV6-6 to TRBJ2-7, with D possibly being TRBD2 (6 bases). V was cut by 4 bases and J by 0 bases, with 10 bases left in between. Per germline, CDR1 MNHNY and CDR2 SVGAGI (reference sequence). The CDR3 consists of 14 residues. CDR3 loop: CASSLLASSYEQYF. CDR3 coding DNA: TGTGCCAGCAGTTTACTAGCTTCCTCCTACGAGCAGTACTTC.

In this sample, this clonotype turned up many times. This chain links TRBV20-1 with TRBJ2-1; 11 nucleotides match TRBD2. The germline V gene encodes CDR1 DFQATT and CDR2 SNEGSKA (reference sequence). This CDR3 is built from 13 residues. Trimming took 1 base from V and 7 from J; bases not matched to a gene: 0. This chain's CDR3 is CSARGLAGNEQFF. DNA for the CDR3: TGCAGTGCTAGAGGACTAGCGGGGAATGAGCAGTTCTTC.

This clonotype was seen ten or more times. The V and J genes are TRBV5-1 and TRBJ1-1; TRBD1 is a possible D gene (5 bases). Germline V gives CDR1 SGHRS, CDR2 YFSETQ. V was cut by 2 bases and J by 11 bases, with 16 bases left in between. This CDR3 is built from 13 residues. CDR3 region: CASSFDGAAQAFF. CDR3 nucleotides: TGCGCCAGCAGCTTCGATGGGGCAGCCCAGGCTTTCTTT.

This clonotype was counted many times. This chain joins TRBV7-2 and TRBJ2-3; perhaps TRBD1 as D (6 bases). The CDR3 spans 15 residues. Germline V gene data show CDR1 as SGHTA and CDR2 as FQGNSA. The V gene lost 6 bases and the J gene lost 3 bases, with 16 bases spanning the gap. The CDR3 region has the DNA TGTGCCAGCAGACCTCCTACAGGGCGTACAGATACGCAGTATTTT. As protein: CASRPPTGRTDTQYF.

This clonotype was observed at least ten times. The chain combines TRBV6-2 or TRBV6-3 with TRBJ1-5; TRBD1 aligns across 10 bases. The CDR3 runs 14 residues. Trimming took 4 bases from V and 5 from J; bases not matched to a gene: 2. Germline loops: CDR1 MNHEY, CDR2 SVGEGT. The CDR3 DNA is TGTGCCAGCAGTTCGGGACAGGGGTATCAGCCCCAGCATTTT. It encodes CASSSGQGYQPQHF.

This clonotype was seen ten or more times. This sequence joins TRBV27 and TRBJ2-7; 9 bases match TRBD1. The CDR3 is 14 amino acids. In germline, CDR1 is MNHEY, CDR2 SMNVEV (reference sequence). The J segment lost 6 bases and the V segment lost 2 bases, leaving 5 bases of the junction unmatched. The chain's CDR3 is CASSLTHRGPEQYF. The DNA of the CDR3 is TGTGCCAGCAGTTTAACCCACAGGGGGCCCGAGCAGTACTTC.

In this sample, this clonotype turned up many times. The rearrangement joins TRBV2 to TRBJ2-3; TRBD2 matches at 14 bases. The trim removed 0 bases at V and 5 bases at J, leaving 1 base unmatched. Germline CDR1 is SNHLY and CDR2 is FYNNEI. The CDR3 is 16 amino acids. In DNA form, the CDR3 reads TGTGCCAGCAGTGAAGCCGGGACTAGCGGGGGAGATACGCAGTATTTT. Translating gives CASSEAGTSGGDTQYF.

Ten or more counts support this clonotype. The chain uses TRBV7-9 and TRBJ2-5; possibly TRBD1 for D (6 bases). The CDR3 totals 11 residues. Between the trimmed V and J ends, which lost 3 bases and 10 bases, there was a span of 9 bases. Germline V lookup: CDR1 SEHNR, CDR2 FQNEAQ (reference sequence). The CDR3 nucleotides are TGTGCCAGCAGCTTTGTGGGACACCAGTACTTC. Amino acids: CASSFVGHQYF.

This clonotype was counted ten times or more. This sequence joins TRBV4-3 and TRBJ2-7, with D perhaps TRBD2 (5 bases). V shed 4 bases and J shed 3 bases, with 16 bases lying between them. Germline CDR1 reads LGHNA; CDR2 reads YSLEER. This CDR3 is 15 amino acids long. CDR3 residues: CASSPTTFGDYEQYF. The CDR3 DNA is TGCGCCAGCAGCCCCACGACATTCGGGGACTACGAGCAGTACTTC.

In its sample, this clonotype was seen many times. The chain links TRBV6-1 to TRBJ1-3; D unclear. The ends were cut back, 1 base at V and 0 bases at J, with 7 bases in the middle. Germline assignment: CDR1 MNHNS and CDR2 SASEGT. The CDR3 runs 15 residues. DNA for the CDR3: TGTGCCAGCAGTGAAGGTGGCTTCTCTGGAAACACCATATATTTT. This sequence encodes CASSEGGFSGNTIYF.

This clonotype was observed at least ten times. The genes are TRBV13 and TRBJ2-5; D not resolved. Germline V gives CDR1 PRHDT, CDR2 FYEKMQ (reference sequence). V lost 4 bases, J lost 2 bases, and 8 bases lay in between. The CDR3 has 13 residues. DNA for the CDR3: TGTGCCAGCAGCTCCGAGGCTCAAGAGACCCAGTACTTC. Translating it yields CASSSEAQETQYF. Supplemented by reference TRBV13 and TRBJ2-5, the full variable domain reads AAGVIQSPRHLIKEKRETATLKCYPIPRHDTVYWYQQGPGQDPQFLISFYEKMQSDKGSIPDRFSAQQFSDYHSELNMSSLELGDSALYFCASSSEAQETQYFGPGTRLLVL.

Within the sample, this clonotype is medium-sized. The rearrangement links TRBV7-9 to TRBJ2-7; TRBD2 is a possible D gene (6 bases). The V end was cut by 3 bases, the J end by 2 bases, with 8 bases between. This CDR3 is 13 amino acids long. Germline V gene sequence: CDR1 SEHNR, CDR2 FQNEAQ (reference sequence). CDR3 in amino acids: CASSFASAYEQYF. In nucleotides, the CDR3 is TGTGCCAGCAGCTTTGCTAGCGCCTACGAGCAGTACTTC.

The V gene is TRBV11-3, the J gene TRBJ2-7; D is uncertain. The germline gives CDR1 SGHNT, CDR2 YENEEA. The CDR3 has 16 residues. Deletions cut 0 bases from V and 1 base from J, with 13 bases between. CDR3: CASSLELRSVSYEQYF. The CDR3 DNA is TGTGCCAGCAGCTTAGAGCTACGGTCAGTATCCTACGAGCAGTACTTC.

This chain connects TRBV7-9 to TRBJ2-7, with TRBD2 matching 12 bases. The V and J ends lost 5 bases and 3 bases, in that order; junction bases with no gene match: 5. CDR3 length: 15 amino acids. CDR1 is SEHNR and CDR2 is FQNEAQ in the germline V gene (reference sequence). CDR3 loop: CASSPRLAGDYEQYF. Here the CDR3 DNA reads TGTGCCAGCAGCCCCAGACTAGCGGGAGACTACGAGCAGTACTTC.

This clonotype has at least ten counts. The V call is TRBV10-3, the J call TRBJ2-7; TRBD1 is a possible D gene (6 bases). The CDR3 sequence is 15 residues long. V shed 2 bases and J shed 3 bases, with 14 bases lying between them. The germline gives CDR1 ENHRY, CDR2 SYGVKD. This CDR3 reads CAISENQAGDYEQYF. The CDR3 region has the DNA TGTGCCATCAGTGAGAACCAGGCAGGGGACTACGAGCAGTACTTC.

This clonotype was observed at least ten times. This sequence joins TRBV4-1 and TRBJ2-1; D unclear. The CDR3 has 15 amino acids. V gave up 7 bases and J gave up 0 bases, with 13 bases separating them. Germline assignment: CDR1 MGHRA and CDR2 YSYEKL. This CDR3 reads CASKGGLSSYNEQFF. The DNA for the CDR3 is TGCGCCAGCAAGGGCGGCCTAAGCTCCTACAATGAGCAGTTCTTC.

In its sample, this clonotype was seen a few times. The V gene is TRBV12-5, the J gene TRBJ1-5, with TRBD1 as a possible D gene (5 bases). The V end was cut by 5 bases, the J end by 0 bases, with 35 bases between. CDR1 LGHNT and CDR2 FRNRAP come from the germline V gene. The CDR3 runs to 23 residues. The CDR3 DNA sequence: TGTGCTAGTGGTCCGCCATCGGACACGAGATACCTTGTGTCACTGTGTAGCAATCAGCCCCAGCATTTT. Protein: CASGPPSDTRYLVSLCSNQPQHF.